Included here is one TCR beta chain sequence, with context. The data were obtained in a study of cytomegalovirus exposure and HLA in healthy donors. Germline lookup yields CDR1 SGHTA and CDR2 FQGNSA. V shed 2 bases, J shed 3 bases, and the junction held 9 bases outside the gene matches. This CDR3 comprises 18 residues. Primers: 60 Vbeta forward and 13 Jbeta reverse. The data were produced by immunoSEQ multiplex PCR, yet TCRdb's version contains in-frame clones alone and is incomplete. The data hold 160,000 or so clones, with over 70% observed a single time. The chain uses TRBV7-2 and TRBJ2-3; 12 positions agree with TRBD2. Sequenced material: PBMCs. This receptor was identified in a man aged 25-45 years in good health and CMV-seronegative. The CDR3 is CASSLIRLAGDLTDTQYF. As DNA, the CDR3 is TGTGCCAGCAGCTTAATCCGACTAGCGGGGGACTTGACAGATACGCAGTATTTT. Complete variable domain (other parts from reference TRBV7-2 and TRBJ2-3): GAGVSQSPSNKVTEKGKDVELRCDPISGHTALYWYRQSLGQGLEFLIYFQGNSAPDKSGLPSDRFSAERTGGSVSTLTIQRTQQEDSAVYLCASSLIRLAGDLTDTQYFGPGTRLTVL.